This T cell receptor beta chain was recovered during a study of technical replicates of blood from several donors. CDR3 length: 13 amino acids. Trimming removed 3 bases from V and 1 base from J, with 4 bases in between. The germline CDR1 and CDR2 sequences are MDHEN and SYDVKM. Clones were sequenced by immunoSEQ multiplex PCR, and TCRdb holds only the in-frame ones, with some missing. The sample carries more than 80,000 clones, roughly 94% recorded once. This clone was detected once. Sequencing input: T cells isolated from PBMCs. This receptor was taken from a human donor in good health. This rearrangement joins TRBV28 to TRBJ2-1; D is ambiguous. The CDR3 sequence: CASSFRSYNEQFF. CDR3 coding DNA: TGTGCCAGCAGTTTTCGGTCCTACAATGAGCAGTTCTTC.